This note documents a single T cell receptor (beta chain) sequence. The data derive from a study of blood T cell repertoires in COVID-19. Across roughly 25 US areas, participants ranged in age from 18 to 89 years. Using immunoSEQ multiplex PCR, the repertoire was profiled, and TCRdb retains in-frame clones only, with some absent. The table has 140,000 to 150,000 clones, approximately 78% seen once. The CDR3 spans 11 residues. CDR1 ENHRY and CDR2 SYGVKD come from the germline V gene. V shed 5 bases and J shed 5 bases, with 7 bases lying between them. The receptor comes from a woman between 45 and 65 years old who had recovered from COVID-19. This rearrangement joins TRBV10-3 to TRBJ2-7; D may be TRBD1 (5 bases). The sequenced material came from PBMCs or T cells enriched from blood (not recorded which). CDR3 sequence reads: CAISSRDEQYF. In DNA form, the CDR3 reads TGTGCCATCAGTAGCAGGGACGAGCAGTACTTC.